Following are 16 T cell receptor beta chains from one sample sequenced in a study of blood T cells in healthy people across ages (dated by TCRdb to 2015 to 2017). To prepare the library, 5' RACE was applied. These reads were obtained on an Illumina HiSeq 2500. A second PCR of roughly 7 to 11 cycles was performed with a sample-barcoded 5' primer and a J-beta primer mix. TCRdb ran its own pipeline on the public reads, namely fastp trimming at Q25 and MiXCR clone calling, and kept in-frame beta chains. A single entry per CDR3 protein holds the most common genes and DNA from its merged rows. The sample includes approximately 960,000 distinct CDR3 sequences, with 25% to 30% observed a single time. The ten largest clones take up roughly a tenth of the sample. A further study also used this sample, focusing on T cells of mothers and their children.

Sample: blood. The receptors come from a woman aged 40 to 50 in good health.

In this sample, this clonotype turned up a few times. The chain recombines TRBV5-1 with TRBJ1-2; no firm D call. The V and J ends lost 0 bases and 6 bases respectively, with 12 bases between them. This CDR3 has 14 residues. Germline V lookup: CDR1 SGHRS, CDR2 YFSETQ. This chain's CDR3 is CASSLAGASDGYTF. The CDR3 DNA is TGCGCCAGCAGCTTGGCAGGAGCCTCCGATGGCTACACCTTC.

This clonotype was detected only a few times. The chain uses TRBV7-3 and TRBJ1-1, with D uncertain. The CDR3 totals 13 residues. CDR1 is SGHTA, CDR2 FQGTGA, per germline. V was cut by 5 bases and J by 4 bases, with 11 bases left in between. The CDR3 bases are TGTGCCAGCAGCCCTAATCTGGCCACTGAAGCTTTCTTT. Amino acid sequence: CASSPNLATEAFF.

The rearrangement uses TRBV18 and TRBJ2-5; D call uncertain. The length of the CDR3 is 14 residues. V gave up 1 base and J gave up 5 bases, with 11 bases separating them. The V gene's germline CDR1 is KGHSH and CDR2 LQKENI. CDR3 amino acids: CASSPLSFPETQYF. CDR3 nucleotides: TGTGCCAGCTCACCACTTTCTTTCCCGGAGACCCAGTACTTC.

This clonotype was detected a few times. The genes are TRBV29-1 and TRBJ2-1; D is ambiguous. Germline V gene lookup returns CDR1 SQVTM and CDR2 ANQGSEA. The CDR3 totals 15 residues. Trimming pared 7 bases from V and 0 bases from J, leaving 16 bases between. The DNA for the CDR3 is TGCAGCGCAGAAGGCGGATCCTTCTCCTACAATGAGCAGTTCTTC. It translates to CSAEGGSFSYNEQFF.

The chain is built from TRBV7-2 and TRBJ2-3; D possibly corresponds to TRBD2 (6 bases). Germline-derived CDR1 and CDR2 are SGHTA and FQGNSA. With 1 base removed from V and 5 bases from J, the gap between germline ends came to 10 bases. The CDR3 sequence is 14 residues long. The CDR3 DNA reads as TGTGCCAGCAGCTTAGGAGGGGAGGTAGATACGCAGTATTTT. Residues: CASSLGGEVDTQYF.

This clonotype has more than one count but fewer than ten. The chain combines TRBV4-1 with TRBJ1-2, with D unclear. Germline CDR1 reads MGHRA; CDR2 reads YSYEKL. Between the trimmed V and J ends, which lost 0 bases and 4 bases, there was a span of 15 bases. This CDR3 comprises 16 residues. The CDR3 sequence: CASSQDPREPGYGYTF. CDR3 DNA sequence: TGCGCCAGCAGCCAAGATCCCAGAGAGCCCGGCTATGGCTACACCTTC.

This clonotype was seen more than once but under ten times. V and J are TRBV11-2 and TRBJ2-1; 15 bases map to TRBD2. CDR3 length: 16 amino acids. Germline V CDR1 and CDR2: SGHAT, FQNNGV. Germline trimming cut 5 bases from V and 8 bases from J; bases unmatched to any gene: 7. CDR3 in DNA: TGTGCCAGCAGCCCCACAGGACTAGCGGGGGGGGATGAGCAGTTCTTC. Translation gives CASSPTGLAGGDEQFF.

This clonotype was detected only a few times. The rearrangement joins TRBV28 to TRBJ2-3; no clear D gene. The ends were cut back, 4 bases at V and 6 bases at J, with 8 bases in the middle. The V gene's germline CDR1 is MDHEN and CDR2 SYDVKM. CDR3 length: 12 amino acids. The CDR3 loop reads CASSSTVDTQYF. The CDR3 coding sequence is TGTGCCAGCAGTTCGACCGTCGATACGCAGTATTTT.

This clonotype was counted a few times. This sequence joins TRBV2 and TRBJ2-6; TRBD1 or TRBD2 may be the D gene (5 bases each). V shed 6 bases and J shed 4 bases, with 19 bases lying between them. Germline V gene lookup returns CDR1 SNHLY and CDR2 FYNNEI. CDR3 length: 17 amino acids. The chain's CDR3 is CASRSQQVGVGANVLTF. CDR3 coding DNA: TGTGCCAGCAGAAGCCAACAGGTCGGGGTAGGGGCCAACGTCCTGACTTTC.

The table lists this clonotype with a few counts. The V gene is TRBV5-1, the J gene TRBJ2-7, with a weak D call TRBD1 (5 bases). Germline CDR1 and CDR2: SGHRS and YFSETQ. This CDR3 comprises 13 residues. The V and J ends lost 1 base and 5 bases respectively, with 10 bases between them. DNA of the CDR3: TGCGCCAGCAGCTTGCTCAGGGTAAACGAGCAGTACTTC. The encoded protein is CASSLLRVNEQYF.

The table lists this clonotype with a few counts. V usage is TRBV10-3 and J usage is TRBJ1-1; the D gene is possibly TRBD1 (5 bases). V was pared by 5 bases and J by 4 bases, with 14 bases between. The CDR3 loop spans 14 amino acids. CDR1 and CDR2 from the germline V gene are ENHRY and SYGVKD. CDR3 coding DNA: TGTGCCATCAGTCAAGGGGTGAGTAGCACTGAAGCTTTCTTT. Translated: CAISQGVSSTEAFF.

This clonotype was detected once. The chain links TRBV3-1 to TRBJ1-3, with D unclear. Germline loops: CDR1 LGHDT, CDR2 YNNKEL (reference sequence). CDR3 length: 16 residues. V lost 1 base and J 1 base, leaving 11 bases between the germline ends. DNA of the CDR3: TGTGCCAGCAGCCAAGTATTATCCTCTTCTGGAAACACCATATATTTT. Its translation is CASSQVLSSSGNTIYF.

V and J are TRBV27 and TRBJ2-7; TRBD1 matches 7 bases. Germline CDR1 reads MNHEY; CDR2 reads SMNVEV (reference sequence). V shed 10 bases, J shed 5 bases, and the junction held 11 bases outside the gene matches. This CDR3 region has 13 residues. The CDR3 coding sequence is TGTGCCATCTTCGACAGGGTCGGCAACGAGCAGTACTTC. This sequence encodes CAIFDRVGNEQYF.

Notes on this clonotype: One base away lies a much larger clone, so this may be a sequencing read error. The V and J genes are TRBV6-5 and TRBJ1-1; D possibly corresponds to TRBD1 (6 bases). The CDR3 covers 14 residues. Trimming took off 11 bases at V and 1 base at J, with 17 bases between the two ends. Germline V gene lookup returns CDR1 MNHEY and CDR2 SVGAGI. CDR3 DNA: TGTGCCGGCAAACAGGGAAGGGGGAACACTGAAGCTTTCTTT. Its translation is CAGKQGRGNTEAFF.

The genes are TRBV7-2 and TRBJ2-3; 7 bases are shared with TRBD1. Looked up from germline, CDR1 is SGHTA and CDR2 is FQGNSA. This CDR3 is 16 amino acids long. With 1 base clipped from V and 6 bases from J, the junction kept 10 bases outside the gene matches. CDR3 amino acids: CASSLGTGTDTDTQYF. Written as DNA, the CDR3 is TGTGCCAGCAGCTTAGGGACCGGGACAGACACGGATACGCAGTATTTT.

V usage is TRBV6-6 and J usage is TRBJ2-2; TRBD1 matches at 10 bases. Trimming at V came to 5 bases and at J to 6 bases, leaving 6 bases not matched to a gene. The CDR3 extends over 15 amino acids. The germline CDR1 and CDR2 sequences are MNHNY and SVGAGI (reference sequence). In nucleotides, the CDR3 is TGTGCCAGCAGTCTGGGGACAGGGGTCCCCGGGGAGCTGTTTTTT. This encodes CASSLGTGVPGELFF.